This TCR beta chain came from a study of cytomegalovirus exposure and HLA in healthy donors. Overall study results and limits: Generally TCR sequences proved uncommon, though certain public TCRs appeared in numerous donors. Clonal expansion was found to be greater in HLA-associated TCR beta chains than in equally common others in a later analysis.

In the PCR, 60 Vbeta and 13 Jbeta primers were used. Assay: immunoSEQ multiplex PCR; the TCRdb copy retains only in-frame clones and omits some. The sample lists about 160,000 clones; over 70% were seen once. Trimming at V came to 3 bases and at J to 8 bases, leaving 8 bases not matched to a gene. In germline, CDR1 is GTSNPN, CDR2 SVGIG (reference sequence). This CDR3 is 15 amino acids long. Comment on this clone: The target antigen is unknown.

The sequence was obtained from a woman aged 40 to 49 in good health and CMV-seropositive. The sequenced sample was PBMCs. The chain couples TRBV30 to TRBJ2-1, with TRBD1 matching over 12 bases. In DNA, the CDR3 is TGTGCCTGGAGCGAAGGGACAGGGGGCCCGGATGAGCAGTTCTTC. As protein: CAWSEGTGGPDEQFF.